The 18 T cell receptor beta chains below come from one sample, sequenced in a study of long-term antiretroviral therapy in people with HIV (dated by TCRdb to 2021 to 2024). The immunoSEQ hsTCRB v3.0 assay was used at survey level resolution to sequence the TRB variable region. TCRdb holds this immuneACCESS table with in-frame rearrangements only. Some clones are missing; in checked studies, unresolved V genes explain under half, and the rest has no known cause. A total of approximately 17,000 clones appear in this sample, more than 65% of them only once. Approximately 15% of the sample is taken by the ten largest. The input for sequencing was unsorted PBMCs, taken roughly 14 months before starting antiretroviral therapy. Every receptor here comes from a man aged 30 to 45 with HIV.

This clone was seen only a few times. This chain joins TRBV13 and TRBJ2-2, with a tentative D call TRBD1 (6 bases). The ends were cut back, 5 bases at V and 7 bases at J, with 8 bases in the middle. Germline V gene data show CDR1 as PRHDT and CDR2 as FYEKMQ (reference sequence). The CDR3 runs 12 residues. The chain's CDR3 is CASSMTGGELFF. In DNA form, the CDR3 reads TGTGCCAGCAGCATGACAGGCGGGGAGCTGTTTTTT.

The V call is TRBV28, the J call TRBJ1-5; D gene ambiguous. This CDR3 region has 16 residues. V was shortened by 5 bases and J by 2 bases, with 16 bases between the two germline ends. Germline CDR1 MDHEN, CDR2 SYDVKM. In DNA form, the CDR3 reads TGTGCCAGCAGTACAAGCCCCGTTTTGCGCAATCAGCCCCAGCATTTT. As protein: CASSTSPVLRNQPQHF. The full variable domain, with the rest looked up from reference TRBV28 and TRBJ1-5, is DVKVTQSSRYLVKRTGEKVFLECVQDMDHENMFWYRQDPGLGLRLIYFSYDVKMKEKGDIPEGYSVSREKKERFSLILESASTNQTSMYLCASSTSPVLRNQPQHFGDGTRLSIL.

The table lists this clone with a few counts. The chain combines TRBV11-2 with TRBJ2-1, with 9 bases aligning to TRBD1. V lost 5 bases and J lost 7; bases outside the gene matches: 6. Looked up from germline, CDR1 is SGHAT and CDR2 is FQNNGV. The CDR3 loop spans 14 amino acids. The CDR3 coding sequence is TGTGCCAGCAGCCGGGACAGGGCGGGGAATGAGCAGTTCTTC. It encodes CASSRDRAGNEQFF.

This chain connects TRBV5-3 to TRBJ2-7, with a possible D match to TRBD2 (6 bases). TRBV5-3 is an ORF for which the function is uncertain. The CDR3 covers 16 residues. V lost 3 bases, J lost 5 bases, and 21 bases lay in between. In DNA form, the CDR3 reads TGTGCCAGAAGCTCATCTCGTGTGGGGGGTATCCACGAGCAGTACTTC. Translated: CARSSSRVGGIHEQYF.

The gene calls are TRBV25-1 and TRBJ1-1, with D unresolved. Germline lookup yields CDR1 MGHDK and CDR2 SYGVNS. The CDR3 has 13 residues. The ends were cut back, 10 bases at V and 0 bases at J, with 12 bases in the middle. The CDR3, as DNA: TGTGCCACTTCCGGAGTCATGAACACTGAAGCTTTCTTT. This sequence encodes CATSGVMNTEAFF.

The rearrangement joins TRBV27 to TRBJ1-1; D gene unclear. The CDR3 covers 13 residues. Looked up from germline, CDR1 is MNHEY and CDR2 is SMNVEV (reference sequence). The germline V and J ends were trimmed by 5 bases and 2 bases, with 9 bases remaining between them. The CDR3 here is CASSRWGNTEAFF. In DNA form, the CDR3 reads TGTGCCAGCAGTCGTTGGGGTAACACTGAAGCTTTCTTT.

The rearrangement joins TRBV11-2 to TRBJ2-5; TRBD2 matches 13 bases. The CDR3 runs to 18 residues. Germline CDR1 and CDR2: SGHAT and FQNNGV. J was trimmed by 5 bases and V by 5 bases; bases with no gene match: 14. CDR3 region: CASSIGTLGLAGSETQYF. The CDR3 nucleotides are TGTGCCAGCAGCATAGGGACCTTGGGACTAGCGGGGAGCGAGACCCAGTACTTC.

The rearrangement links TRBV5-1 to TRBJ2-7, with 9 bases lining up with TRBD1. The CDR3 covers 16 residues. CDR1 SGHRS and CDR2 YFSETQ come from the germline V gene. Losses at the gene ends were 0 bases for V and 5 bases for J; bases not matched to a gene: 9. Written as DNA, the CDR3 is TGCGCCAGCAGCTTGGGCCCCACAGGGGGCGTGAACGAGCAGTACTTC. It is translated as CASSLGPTGGVNEQYF.

CDR3 bases: TGTGCCAGCAGTTTTGCCATGAACACTGAAGCTTTCTTT. Translating it yields CASSFAMNTEAFF. This chain uses TRBV6-6 with TRBJ1-1; D ambiguous. V lost 4 bases and J 0 bases, leaving 6 bases between the germline ends. The germline V gene has CDR1 MNHNY and CDR2 SVGAGI (reference sequence). The CDR3 length is 13 residues.

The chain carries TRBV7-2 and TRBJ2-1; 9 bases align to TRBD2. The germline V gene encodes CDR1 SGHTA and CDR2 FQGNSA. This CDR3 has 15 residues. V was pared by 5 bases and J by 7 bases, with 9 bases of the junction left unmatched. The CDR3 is CASSSVAGAVNEQFF. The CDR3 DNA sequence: TGTGCCAGCAGCAGCGTAGCGGGAGCGGTGAATGAGCAGTTCTTC.

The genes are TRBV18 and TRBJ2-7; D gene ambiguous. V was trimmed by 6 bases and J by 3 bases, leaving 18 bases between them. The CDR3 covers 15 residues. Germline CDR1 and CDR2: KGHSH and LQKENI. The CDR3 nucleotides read TGTGCCAGCTCCCGCGCCTCAGGAGCCCTCTACGAGCAGTACTTC. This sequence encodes CASSRASGALYEQYF.

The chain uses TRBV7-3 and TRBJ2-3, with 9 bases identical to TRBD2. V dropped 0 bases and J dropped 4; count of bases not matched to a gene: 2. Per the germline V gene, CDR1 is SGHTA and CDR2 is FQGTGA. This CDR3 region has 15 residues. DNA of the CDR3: TGTGCCAGCAGCTTAACGGCGGGGGGGTCAGATACGCAGTATTTT. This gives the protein CASSLTAGGSDTQYF. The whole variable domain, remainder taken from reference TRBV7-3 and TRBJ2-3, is GAGVSQTPSNKVTEKGKYVELRCDPISGHTALYWYRQSLGQGPEFLIYFQGTGAADDSGLPNDRFFAVRPEGSVSTLKIQRTERGDSAVYLCASSLTAGGSDTQYFGPGTRLTVL.

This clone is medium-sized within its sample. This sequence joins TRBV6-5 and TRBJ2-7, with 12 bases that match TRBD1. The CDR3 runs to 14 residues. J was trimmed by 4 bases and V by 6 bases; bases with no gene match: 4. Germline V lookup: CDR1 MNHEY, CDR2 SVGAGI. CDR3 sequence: CASRPGQGAYEQYF. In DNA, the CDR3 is TGTGCCAGCAGGCCGGGACAGGGGGCTTACGAGCAGTACTTC.

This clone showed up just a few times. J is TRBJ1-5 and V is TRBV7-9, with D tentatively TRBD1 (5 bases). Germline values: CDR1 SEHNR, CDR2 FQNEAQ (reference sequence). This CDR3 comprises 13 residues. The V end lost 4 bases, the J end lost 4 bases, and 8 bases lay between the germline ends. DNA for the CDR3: TGTGCCAGCAGCTGGGGGGGGAATCAGCCCCAGCATTTT. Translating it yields CASSWGGNQPQHF. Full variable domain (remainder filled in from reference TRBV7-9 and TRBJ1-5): DTGVSQNPRHKITKRGQNVTFRCDPISEHNRLYWYRQTLGQGPEFLTYFQNEAQLEKSRLLSDRFSAERPKGSFSTLEIQRTEQGDSAMYLCASSWGGNQPQHFGDGTRLSIL.

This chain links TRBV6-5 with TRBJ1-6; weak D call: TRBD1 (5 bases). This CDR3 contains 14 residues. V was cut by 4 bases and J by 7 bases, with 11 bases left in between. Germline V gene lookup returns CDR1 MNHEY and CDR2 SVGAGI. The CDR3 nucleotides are TGTGCCAGCAGTTCAGGGTCGCTCAATTCACCCCTCCACTTT. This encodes CASSSGSLNSPLHF.

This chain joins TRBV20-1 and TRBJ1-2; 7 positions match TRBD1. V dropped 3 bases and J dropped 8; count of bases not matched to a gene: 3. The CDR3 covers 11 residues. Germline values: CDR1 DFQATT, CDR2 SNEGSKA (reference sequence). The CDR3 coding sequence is TGCAGTGCTAGGACAGGGCAAGGCTACACCTTC. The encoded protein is CSARTGQGYTF.

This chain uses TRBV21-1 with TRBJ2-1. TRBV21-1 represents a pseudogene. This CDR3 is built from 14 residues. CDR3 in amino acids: CASSNWGSYNEQFF. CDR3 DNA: TGTGCCAGCAGCAATTGGGGTTCCTACAATGAGCAGTTCTTC.

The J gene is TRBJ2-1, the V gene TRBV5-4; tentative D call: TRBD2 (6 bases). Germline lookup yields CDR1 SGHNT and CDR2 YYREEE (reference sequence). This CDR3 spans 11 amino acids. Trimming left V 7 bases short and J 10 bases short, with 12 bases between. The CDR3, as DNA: TGTGCCAGCGGCGGGGCAAGGGAGCAGTTCTTC. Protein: CASGGAREQFF.